Listed below are T cell receptor beta chains from one sample, sequenced in a study of Graves' ophthalmopathy and Graves' hyperthyroidism. Using its own MiXCR run on the multiplex PCR reads, TCRdb lists one record per CDR3 protein. The top ten hold 2.5% to 3% of the sample, which has about 420,000 distinct CDR3 sequences, approximately 21% seen once. The sequenced material came from peripheral blood. The receptors come from a woman in her late teens or twenties with stable Graves' hyperthyroidism. Both conserved end residues are part of each CDR3. The D gene is left open where the match is weak. Some rows have no size entry. The others give once, few or many, or a class for an expanded clone.

TRBV18	many	13	TRBD1	TRBJ1-6	CASSSTGVSPLHF	TGTGCCAGCTCATCGACAGGGGTCTCACCCCTCCACTTT
TRBV20-1	many	13	TRBD2	TRBJ2-7	CSARSLAGDLQYF	TGCAGTGCTAGAAGCCTAGCGGGAGATCTGCAGTACTTC
TRBV5-1	NA	15	NA	TRBJ1-5	CASSLAGTANQPQHF	TGCGCCAGCAGCTTGGCCGGGACGGCAAATCAGCCCCAGCATTTT
TRBV2	few	17	TRBD1	TRBJ2-4	CASTGVDRAEDKNIQYF	TGTGCCAGCACTGGGGTGGACAGGGCGGAAGACAAAAACATTCAGTACTTC
TRBV6-2/TRBV6-3	many	15	TRBD1	TRBJ1-5	CATDRGPYSNQPQHF	TGTGCCACAGACAGGGGGCCATATAGCAATCAGCCCCAGCATTTT
TRBV12-3/TRBV12-4	many	13	TRBD2	TRBJ2-7	CASRDEREHEQYF	TGTGCCAGCAGGGACGAGCGGGAGCATGAGCAGTACTTC
TRBV7-6	many	15	TRBD1	TRBJ2-7	CASSLGSAGGTEQYF	TGTGCCAGCAGCTTAGGTAGTGCAGGGGGTACCGAGCAGTACTTC
TRBV20-1	many	15	TRBD1	TRBJ1-1	CSARQQGALNTEAFF	TGCAGTGCTCGGCAACAGGGGGCCCTGAACACTGAAGCTTTCTTT
TRBV4-3	many	16	TRBD2	TRBJ2-5	CASSQSGTSGAETQYF	TGCGCCAGCAGCCAGTCCGGGACTAGCGGGGCGGAGACCCAGTACTTC
TRBV12-3/TRBV12-4	many	14	NA	TRBJ1-2	CASSFLGRARGYTF	TGTGCCAGCAGTTTCCTTGGCAGGGCACGAGGCTACACCTTC
TRBV12-3/TRBV12-4	NA	14	NA	TRBJ1-1	CASSLEVLGTEAFF	TGTGCCAGCAGTTTGGAAGTCCTCGGCACTGAAGCTTTCTTT
TRBV6-2/TRBV6-3	many	14	NA	TRBJ2-4	CASTFGPAKNIQYF	TGTGCCAGCACCTTCGGACCTGCCAAAAACATTCAGTACTTC
TRBV6-5	NA	15	TRBD1	TRBJ1-2	CASSSLRGRGYGYTF	TGTGCCAGCAGTTCTCTCAGGGGGCGAGGCTATGGCTACACCTTC
TRBV6-1	many	12	NA	TRBJ1-1	CAEQGWDTEAFF	TGTGCCGAACAGGGTTGGGACACTGAAGCTTTCTTT
TRBV20-1	many	14	NA	TRBJ2-7	CSAREGRSAYEQYF	TGCAGTGCTAGAGAGGGGAGATCAGCCTACGAGCAGTACTTC
TRBV5-1	few	14	NA	TRBJ1-1	CASSLFGGFTEAFF	TGCGCCAGCAGCTTGTTTGGGGGATTCACTGAAGCTTTCTTT
TRBV5-1	many	14	NA	TRBJ1-1	CASSFRTGNTEAFF	TGCGCCAGCAGCTTCCGGACTGGGAACACTGAAGCTTTCTTT
TRBV6-5	many	17	TRBD2	TRBJ2-7	CASSYNLAGGQHYEQYF	TGTGCCAGCAGTTACAACCTAGCGGGAGGACAACACTACGAGCAGTACTTC
TRBV6-5	many	15	TRBD1	TRBJ2-5	CASSSPGQTQETQYF	TGTGCCAGCAGTTCCCCGGGACAGACCCAAGAGACCCAGTACTTC
TRBV10-3	many	12	NA	TRBJ2-5	CAISLDEETQYF	TGTGCCATCAGTTTAGATGAGGAGACCCAGTACTTC
TRBV6-2/TRBV6-3	NA	12	NA	TRBJ2-7	CASMDWEYEQYF	TGTGCCAGCATGGATTGGGAATACGAGCAGTACTTC
TRBV11-2	many	14	NA	TRBJ2-7	CASSRTVRTYEQYF	TGTGCCAGCAGCAGGACAGTCAGAACCTACGAGCAGTACTTC
TRBV20-1	many	13	NA	TRBJ1-6	CSAKGVWDSPLHF	TGCAGTGCTAAGGGGGTGTGGGATTCACCCCTCCACTTT
TRBV12-3/TRBV12-4	NA	15	TRBD1	TRBJ1-1	CASIFGGQGNTEAFF	TGTGCCAGCATCTTTGGGGGACAGGGAAACACTGAAGCTTTCTTT
TRBV6-1	many	15	NA	TRBJ2-7	CASSEEATSSYEQYF	TGTGCCAGCAGTGAAGAAGCCACTTCCTCCTACGAGCAGTACTTC
TRBV10-3	many	15	TRBD1	TRBJ2-2	CAISGTGGNTGELFF	TGTGCCATCAGCGGGACAGGGGGGAACACCGGGGAGCTGTTTTTT
TRBV19	NA	16	TRBD1	TRBJ2-2	CASSKQGVFFPGELFF	TGTGCCAGTAGTAAACAGGGGGTGTTCTTCCCCGGGGAGCTGTTTTTT
TRBV7-2	many	15	TRBD1	TRBJ2-5	CASSLGNRGWETQYF	TGTGCCAGCAGCTTAGGCAACAGGGGCTGGGAGACCCAGTACTTC
TRBV2	many	13	NA	TRBJ2-7	CASSKTGEGEQYF	TGTGCCAGCAGTAAGACAGGGGAGGGCGAGCAGTACTTC
TRBV12-3/TRBV12-4	many	14	NA	TRBJ1-1	CASSLLIMNTEAFF	TGTGCCAGCAGTCTCTTAATAATGAACACTGAAGCTTTCTTT
TRBV30	NA	15	NA	TRBJ2-5	CAWSVRGRRRAAQYF	TGTGCCTGGAGTGTAAGAGGTCGGAGGCGGGCGGCCCAGTACTTC
TRBV5-5	NA	14	TRBD2	TRBJ2-5	CASSLREGRETQYF	TGTGCCAGCAGCTTGCGGGAGGGACGAGAGACCCAGTACTTC
TRBV2	few	14	NA	TRBJ1-5	CASSEGRKCPVQHF	TGTGCCAGCAGTGAAGGTCGGAAGTGCCCGGTCCAGCATTTT
TRBV20-1	many	14	TRBD2	TRBJ2-4	CSASLSGRRDIQYF	TGCAGTGCTAGTCTTAGCGGGAGGAGGGACATTCAGTACTTC
TRBV4-2	many	15	NA	TRBJ1-2	CASSQDRNGGYGYTF	TGTGCCAGCAGCCAAGATCGGAACGGAGGCTATGGCTACACCTTC
TRBV7-2	many	15	TRBD2	TRBJ2-7	CASSWEGGPWYEQYF	TGTGCCAGCAGCTGGGAGGGAGGGCCTTGGTACGAGCAGTACTTC
TRBV19	NA	14	NA	TRBJ2-5	CASSMARGQETQYF	TGTGCCAGTAGTATGGCAAGGGGGCAAGAGACCCAGTACTTC
TRBV6-5	many	16	TRBD2	TRBJ2-5	CASSYGPLAGVKTQYF	TGTGCCAGCAGTTACGGTCCCCTAGCGGGAGTAAAGACCCAGTACTTC
TRBV20-1	many	13	NA	TRBJ1-2	CSARLEMTYGYTF	TGCAGTGCGCGATTGGAGATGACCTATGGCTACACCTTC
TRBV3-1	NA	15	TRBD1	TRBJ1-5	CASSLGTAFNQPQHF	TGTGCCAGCAGCCTCGGGACAGCTTTCAATCAGCCCCAGCATTTT
TRBV20-1	many	13	NA	TRBJ2-7	CSANSGHAYEQYF	TGCAGTGCAAATAGCGGTCACGCCTACGAGCAGTACTTC
TRBV28	many	16	NA	TRBJ2-7	CASSSNLRGLTDEQYF	TGTGCCAGCAGTTCTAACCTAAGGGGTTTGACGGACGAGCAGTACTTC
TRBV10-3	NA	15	NA	TRBJ1-1	CAISVNRAASTEAFF	TGTGCCATCAGTGTAAACAGGGCGGCGAGCACTGAAGCTTTCTTT
TRBV7-8	many	15	NA	TRBJ2-5	CASSIDRGRLETQYF	TGTGCCAGCAGCATCGATAGAGGGCGCTTAGAGACCCAGTACTTC
TRBV24-1	NA	18	NA	TRBJ1-5	CATSGPPVAQGWNQPQHF	TGTGCCACCAGTGGCCCCCCCGTGGCGCAGGGTTGGAATCAGCCCCAGCATTTT